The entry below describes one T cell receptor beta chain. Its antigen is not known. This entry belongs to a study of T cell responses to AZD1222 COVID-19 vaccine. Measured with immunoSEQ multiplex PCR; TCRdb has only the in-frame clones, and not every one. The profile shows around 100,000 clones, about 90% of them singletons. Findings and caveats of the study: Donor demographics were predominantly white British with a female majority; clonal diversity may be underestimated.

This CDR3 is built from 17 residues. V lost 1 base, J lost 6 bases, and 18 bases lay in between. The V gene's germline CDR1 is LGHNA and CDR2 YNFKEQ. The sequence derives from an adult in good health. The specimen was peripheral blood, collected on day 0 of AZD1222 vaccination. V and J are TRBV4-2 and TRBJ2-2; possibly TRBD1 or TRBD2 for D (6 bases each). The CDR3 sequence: CASSQVQGTPGAGELFF. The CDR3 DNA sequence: TGTGCCAGCAGCCAAGTCCAGGGGACCCCGGGGGCCGGGGAGCTGTTTTTT.